This TCR beta chain was documented in a study of OX40 agonist ivuxolimab in advanced cancers. The CDR3 extends over 14 amino acids. Germline V lookup: CDR1 SNHLY, CDR2 FYNNEI. V was shortened by 6 bases and J by 12 bases, with 21 bases between the two germline ends. Clones were read by immunoSEQ multiplex PCR, and TCRdb kept only the in-frame ones, dropping some. The sample has more than 60,000 clones; roughly 90% are singletons. The sequencing here drew on CD4+ or CD8+ T cells sorted from blood, taken in a trial of the OX40 agonist ivuxolimab. The chain uses TRBV2 and TRBJ2-1; possibly TRBD1 for D (6 bases). The source is an adult with an advanced solid tumor such as melanoma, head and neck, liver or kidney cancer. CDR3 in DNA: TGTGCCAGCAGCCCGGGACATGCGGCCGGCGGGCAGTTCTTC. The encoded protein is CASSPGHAAGGQFF.